One and the same sample provided the 6 T cell receptor beta chains below, sequenced in a study of shared clonotypes between healthy human individuals. Assay: immunoSEQ multiplex PCR; the TCRdb copy retains only in-frame clones and omits some. The repertoire includes 650,000 to 800,000 clones, 72% of them detected once, and less than 2% sits in the top ten. The sequencing sample was made of memory CD4+ T cells sorted from blood. Subset here: CD45RA-negative fraction. These receptors were obtained from a woman aged 25 to 39 in good health.

This clone was recorded a few times. The CDR3 DNA reads TGCGCCAGCAGCGGAGGACAGGCGTTGAACACTGAAGCTTTCTTT. Translation gives CASSGGQALNTEAFF. J is TRBJ1-1 and V is TRBV5-1; TRBD1 matches at 7 bases. CDR1 is SGHRS, CDR2 YFSETQ, per germline. This CDR3 spans 15 amino acids. The V segment lost 4 bases and the J segment 0 bases; nucleotides outside the gene matches: 6.

This rearrangement joins TRBV25-1 to TRBJ1-4; the D is unclear. The CDR3 sequence is 14 residues long. Germline lookup yields CDR1 MGHDK and CDR2 SYGVNS. Trimming pared 0 bases from V and 8 bases from J, leaving 10 bases between. Written as DNA, the CDR3 is TGTGCCAGCAGTGAATACGGTTCAAAGGAAAAACTGTTTTTT. As protein: CASSEYGSKEKLFF. Using reference TRBV25-1 and TRBJ1-4 for the parts outside the CDR3, the full variable domain is EADIYQTPRYLVIGTGKKITLECSQTMGHDKMYWYQQDPGMELHLIHYSYGVNSTEKGDLSSESTVSRIRTEHFPLTLESARPSHTSQYLCASSEYGSKEKLFFGSGTQLSVL.

This clone has just a few counts. The rearrangement joins TRBV11-2 to TRBJ2-2; a weak D match, TRBD1 (6 bases). Germline V gene lookup returns CDR1 SGHAT and CDR2 FQNNGV. The CDR3 has 15 amino acids. Trimming cost V 7 bases and J 6 bases, with 18 bases left between them. The CDR3 sequence is CASIRNRAEAGELFF. The CDR3 coding sequence is TGTGCCAGCATTAGGAACAGGGCGGAAGCCGGGGAGCTGTTTTTT.

As to this clone: The same CDR3 also results from other DNA sequences found in this sample. This chain joins TRBV4-1 and TRBJ1-5; TRBD1 is a possible D gene (6 bases). Trimming took 1 base from V and 4 from J, leaving 8 bases between them. In germline, CDR1 is MGHRA, CDR2 YSYEKL. The CDR3 runs 14 residues. CDR3 protein: CASSQVGGNQPQHF. The CDR3 DNA is TGCGCCAGCAGCCAAGTAGGGGGGAATCAGCCCCAGCATTTT.

There are a few counts of this clone. The genes are TRBV28 and TRBJ2-7; 8 nucleotides align to TRBD2. The CDR3 length is 13 residues. The germline gives CDR1 MDHEN, CDR2 SYDVKM. Trimming removed 7 bases from V and 3 bases from J; junction bases left unmatched: 5. As DNA, the CDR3 is TGTGCCAGCACCTTAGCGGGATTCTACGAGCAGTACTTC. Protein: CASTLAGFYEQYF.

The chain employs TRBV18 and TRBJ2-1; a possible D gene is TRBD2 (6 bases). V lost 0 bases and J 10 bases, leaving 13 bases between the germline ends. CDR1 is KGHSH and CDR2 is LQKENI in the germline V gene. The CDR3 length is 14 residues. CDR3 loop: CASSPPGGVREQFF. The CDR3 nucleotides read TGTGCCAGCTCACCACCCGGAGGGGTACGCGAGCAGTTCTTC.